One sample yielded the 26 T cell receptor beta chains listed below, sequenced in a study of tumor-infiltrating lymphocytes in primary liver carcinoma. Unsorted bulk tissue of about 19-33 mg yielded co-extracted RNA and DNA. cDNA specific to TCR beta was made from roughly 500 ng of total RNA, with a constant-region primer employed for priming. Slightly modified ARM-PCR served as the procedure for the TCR beta libraries. These libraries came from three rounds of nested multiplex PCR. The first two PCR rounds used TRBV1-TRBV30 forward primers with a C-beta reverse primer, 10 to 11 cycles each. TCRdb re-derived calls from the multiplex PCR reads in MiXCR, one entry per CDR3 protein. Of fewer than 75,000 distinct CDR3 sequences in the sample, over 60% were seen once. Source material: liver tumor tissue from sampling region 4. As to subset: tumor region T4, right-lateral pole. All receptors derive from a man aged 40-50 years with primary liver carcinoma and hepatitis B virus infection.

The chain recombines TRBV4-2 with TRBJ2-1; the D call may be TRBD1 or TRBD2 (5 bases each). In germline, CDR1 is LGHNA, CDR2 YNFKEQ. The V gene lost 3 bases and the J gene lost 8 bases, with 14 bases spanning the gap. CDR3 length equals 14 residues. The CDR3 sequence: CASSQRGVRDEQFF. DNA of the CDR3: TGTGCCAGCAGCCAGAGAGGGGTCAGGGATGAGCAGTTCTTC.

Details on this clonotype: Compared with germline, one end of the junction differs, possibly owing to a read error. V usage is TRBV30 and J usage is TRBJ2-7, with 8 nucleotides matching TRBD1. The CDR3 contains 15 residues. Germline V gene data show CDR1 as GTSNPN and CDR2 as SVGIG (reference sequence). In DNA form, the CDR3 reads TGTGCCTGTAGTGGACAGGGTCTCGGTGGATCCGAGCAGTACTTC. Translation: CACSGQGLGGSEQYF. Variable domain in full (rest from reference TRBV30 and TRBJ2-7): SQTIHQWPATLVQPVGSPLSLECTVEGTSNPNLYWYRQAAGRGLQLLFYSVGIGQISSEVPQNLSASRPQDRQFILSSKKLLLSDSGFYLCACSGQGLGGSEQYFGPGTRLTVT.

V usage is TRBV5-4 and J usage is TRBJ2-7, with TRBD1 matching 9 bases. V lost 6 bases and J lost 5; bases outside the gene matches: 12. Germline CDR1 is SGHNT and CDR2 is YYREEE (reference sequence). This CDR3 is 15 amino acids long. The CDR3, as DNA: TGTGCCAGCACCCCGACCGGGACAGGGATCAACGAGCAGTACTTC. Encoded protein: CASTPTGTGINEQYF.

In regard to this clonotype: The junction shows a germline mismatch at one end, possibly a read error. This sequence joins TRBV11-2 and TRBJ2-3, with 10 bases lining up with TRBD2. The length of the CDR3 is 18 residues. Germline CDR1 is SGHAT and CDR2 is FQNNGV. CDR3 sequence: CANSLGITSGTSTDTQYF. In DNA, the CDR3 is TGTGCCAACAGCTTGGGGATCACTAGCGGGACTAGCACAGATACGCAATATTTC.

Comments on this clonotype: A clone one base away is much larger, so this may be a read error. V and J are TRBV6-5 and TRBJ2-7; maybe TRBD1 (7 bases). Germline V gives CDR1 MNHEY, CDR2 SVGAGI. The CDR3 extends over 13 amino acids. CDR3 loop: CACRGAGEYEQYF. As DNA, the CDR3 is TGTGCCTGCAGGGGGGCAGGCGAGTACGAGCAGTACTTC.

As concerns this clonotype: Just one base apart from a much larger clone, this may be a read error. The rearrangement uses TRBV18 and TRBJ2-1; possibly TRBD2 for D (6 bases). V was shortened by 2 bases and J by 5 bases, with 13 bases between the two germline ends. The CDR3 totals 15 residues. Per germline, CDR1 KGHSH and CDR2 LQKENI. Here the CDR3 reads CASSPIGTPNNEQFF. The CDR3 coding sequence is TGTGCCAGCTCACCAATCGGGACTCCCAACAATGAGCAGTTCTTC.

As to this clonotype: At one boundary the junction diverges from the germline segment, which might be a read error. The rearrangement links TRBV11-1 to TRBJ2-2, with D maybe TRBD2 (5 bases). Germline V gives CDR1 SGHAT, CDR2 FQDESV (reference sequence). The CDR3 has 13 residues. The CDR3 region has the DNA TGTGCCAGCAGCTTAATACGTTTCGGGGAGTTGTTTTTC. It yields the protein CASSLIRFGELFF.

This clonotype was counted a single time. An end of the junction does not agree with germline; a read error may underlie this. The rearrangement uses TRBV11-2 and TRBJ2-1; the match to TRBD2 covers 10 bases. From germline, CDR1 is SGHAT and CDR2 FQNNGV. The CDR3 covers 15 residues. Written as DNA, the CDR3 is TGTGCCAACAGCCCCCAGCGGGAGGGATTCGGTGAGCAATTCTTC. It encodes CANSPQREGFGEQFF.

About this clonotype: Being one base from a much bigger clone, this may be a read error. The conserved phenylalanine or tryptophan is not found at the CDR3 terminus, so this likely reflects a read error. The chain carries TRBV28 and TRBJ1-2, with a possible D match to TRBD1 (5 bases). The CDR3 covers 14 residues. Deletions cut 5 bases from V and 4 bases from J, with 14 bases between. Germline lookup yields CDR1 MDHEN and CDR2 SYDVKM. This CDR3 is CASSRRGRIYGYTY. CDR3 DNA sequence: TGTGCCAGCAGTCGGAGGGGCAGGATCTATGGCTACACCTAC.

In the case of this clonotype: Since a much larger clone is just one base distant, this may be a read error. The J gene is TRBJ2-1, the V gene TRBV30; no clear D. The CDR3 sequence is 14 residues long. Trimming left V 4 bases short and J 10 bases short, with 20 bases between. CDR1 is GTSNPN, CDR2 SVGIG, per germline (reference sequence). The CDR3 spells CAWTYRTIDEEQFF. The CDR3 coding sequence is TGTGCCTGGACCTACCGGACCATCGATGAGGAGCAGTTCTTC.

Regarding this clonotype: One end of the junction does not line up with germline, which may come from a read error. The chain couples TRBV11-3 to TRBJ2-7; 8 bases align to TRBD1. The CDR3 sequence is 15 residues long. Germline loops: CDR1 SGHNT, CDR2 YENEEA. CDR3 in DNA: TGTGCTAGCAGCTTAGAGGCAGGGGGCGGCTACGAGCACTACTTC. As protein: CASSLEAGGGYEHYF.

The chain is built from TRBV6-2 or TRBV6-3 and TRBJ2-3, with D possibly TRBD1 on 6 matching bases. Trimming took off 6 bases at V and 3 bases at J, with 16 bases between the two ends. The V gene's germline CDR1 is MNHEY and CDR2 SVGEGT. The length of the CDR3 is 15 residues. This CDR3 reads CASRYITGRTDTQYF. CDR3 in DNA: TGTGCCAGCAGGTACATAACAGGGCGGACAGATACGCAGTATTTT.

As for this clonotype: One junction end does not reproduce the germline sequence, and a read error may be involved. The rearrangement uses TRBV5-4 and TRBJ1-2, with D tentatively TRBD1 (6 bases). The CDR3 is made up of 14 amino acids. CDR1 SGHNT and CDR2 YYREEE come from the germline V gene (reference sequence). CDR3 residues: CASSSATGSYDYTF. The CDR3 DNA sequence: TGTGCCAGTAGCTCGGCGACAGGCTCCTATGACTACACCTTC.

Concerning this clonotype itself: Mismatch with germline at one junction end may stem from a read error. This rearrangement joins TRBV5-1 to TRBJ1-2; D call uncertain. The CDR3 has 13 amino acids. The germline gives CDR1 SGHRS, CDR2 YFSETQ. The CDR3 region is CTSSSTNAIGYTF. The CDR3 region has the DNA TGCACCAGCAGTTCGACCAACGCAATTGGCTACACCTTC. The variable domain in full, with the rest retrieved from reference TRBV5-1 and TRBJ1-2, is KAGVTQTPRYLIKTRGQQVTLSCSPISGHRSVSWYQQTPGQGLQFLFEYFSETQRNKGNFPGRFSGRQFSNSRSEMNVSTLELGDSALYLCTSSSTNAIGYTFGSGTRLTVV.

To note about this clonotype: A single base separates this from a much larger clone, so it may be a read error. The chain has TRBV12-3 or TRBV12-4 and TRBJ1-1; TRBD1 might be the D (5 bases). The CDR3 extends over 14 amino acids. Trimming removed 5 bases at V and 4 bases at J, with 14 bases between. The CDR3 coding sequence is TGTGCCAGCAGTCCCCCCAGGGCATGCACTGAAGCTTTCTTT. Protein product: CASSPPRACTEAFF.

This clonotype was seen only a few times. A much larger clonotype is one base distant, so this may be a read error. V is TRBV5-1 and J is TRBJ2-3; tentative D call: TRBD1 (6 bases). Looked up from germline, CDR1 is SGHRS and CDR2 is YFSETQ. The CDR3 extends over 13 amino acids. Here the CDR3 DNA reads TGCGCCGGCAGCTGGGACAAGGGAGATACGCAGTATTTT. Amino acid sequence: CAGSWDKGDTQYF.

A note on this clonotype: At one boundary the junction diverges from the germline segment, which might be a read error. This rearrangement joins TRBV11-2 to TRBJ2-5; 11 bases align to TRBD2. The CDR3 spans 15 residues. Germline CDR1 reads SGHAT; CDR2 reads FQNNGV. Here the CDR3 reads CASSWTSGYQEAQYF. CDR3 in DNA: TGTGCCAGCAGCTGGACTAGCGGGTACCAAGAGGCCCAGTACTTC.

Regarding this clonotype: A junction boundary mismatches the germline segment, possibly from a read error. The CDR3: CATGQVDERCF. In DNA, the CDR3 is TGCGCCACCGGACAGGTCGACGAGCGATGCTTC. V usage is TRBV10-2 and J usage is TRBJ2-7, with TRBD1 identical over 7 bases. From germline, CDR1 is WSHSY and CDR2 SAAADI. The CDR3 consists of 11 residues.

In regard to this clonotype: It is likely a read error, because the conserved phenylalanine at the end of the CDR3 is missing. The V gene is TRBV5-6, the J gene TRBJ2-2; a possible D gene is TRBD1 (5 bases). Germline V gene lookup returns CDR1 SGHDT and CDR2 YYEEEE. The CDR3 has 15 amino acids. Trimming removed 4 bases from V and 4 bases from J, with 14 bases in between. In DNA, the CDR3 is TGTGCCAGCAGCCCAGGGTTCGCGAGCACCGGGGAGCTGTTTTAT. Its translation is CASSPGFASTGELFY.

Note on this clonotype: One end of the junction varies from germline; a read error may be responsible. The DNA for the CDR3 is TGTGCCAGCACGAGGGCCGAGTCGGGACAAGAGACCCATTACTTC. It translates to CASTRAESGQETHYF. This chain connects TRBV6-1 to TRBJ2-5, with D possibly TRBD1 on 6 matching bases. Germline assignment: CDR1 MNHNS and CDR2 SASEGT. CDR3 length: 15 residues.

This clonotype was seen just once. Relative to the germline gene, one junction end is altered; a read error may explain this. The chain joins TRBV29-1 to TRBJ2-7; 13 nucleotides line up with TRBD2. The CDR3 runs 15 residues. Germline V lookup: CDR1 SQVTM, CDR2 ANQGSEA. The CDR3 region has the DNA TGCAGCGTACACGGGACTAGCGGGGAGTCCTACGTGCAGTACTTC. As protein: CSVHGTSGESYVQYF.

As regards this clonotype: Germline and junction disagree at one end, which may indicate a read error. The chain employs TRBV12-3 or TRBV12-4 and TRBJ2-4, with D perhaps TRBD1 (5 bases). The CDR3 is 18 residues long. The CDR3 spells CASCLWGGADIAKNTQYF. The CDR3 DNA is TGTGCCAGCTGTTTATGGGGTGGGGCGGACATAGCCAAAAACACTCAATACTTC.

Concerning this clonotype itself: One junction end does not reproduce the germline sequence, and a read error may be involved. V gene TRBV6-2 or TRBV6-3 combines with J gene TRBJ2-1, with D possibly TRBD2 on 5 matching bases. The CDR3 totals 17 residues. Germline V gives CDR1 MNHEY, CDR2 SVGEGT. The CDR3 spells CASTLSTDRGLYDDQSF. CDR3 nucleotides: TGTGCCAGCACCCTATCGACGGACCGCGGGTTATACGATGATCAGTCCTTC.

In the case of this clonotype: The junction departs from germline at one end; a sequencing error may be responsible. The chain is built from TRBV11-1 and TRBJ2-4, with 11 positions matching TRBD2. This CDR3 has 17 amino acids. CDR1 is SGHAT and CDR2 is FQDESV in the germline V gene (reference sequence). DNA for the CDR3: TGTGCCAGCAGCTTTCCCGTGACTAGCGGGGCCAAAAACATTCATTACTTC. It is translated as CASSFPVTSGAKNIHYF.

In its sample, this clonotype was seen many times. The chain is built from TRBV28 and TRBJ2-3; the match to TRBD1 covers 9 bases. This CDR3 is built from 17 residues. Germline lookup yields CDR1 MDHEN and CDR2 SYDVKM. The ends lost 2 bases at V and 6 bases at J; junction bases unmatched: 12. The CDR3 DNA follows: TGTGCCAGCAGTTTACTTGAGGGACAGGGTCTTATCGATACGCAGTATTTT. Its translation: CASSLLEGQGLIDTQYF.

This chain uses TRBV6-2 or TRBV6-3 with TRBJ2-7, with D maybe TRBD1 (5 bases). This CDR3 region has 14 residues. The germline V and J ends were trimmed by 6 bases and 5 bases, with 17 bases remaining between them. CDR1 is MNHEY, CDR2 SVGEGT, per germline. The DNA of the CDR3 is TGTGCCAGCAGCCTCCGTGGCAGGGCCCACGAGCAGTACTTC. As protein: CASSLRGRAHEQYF.